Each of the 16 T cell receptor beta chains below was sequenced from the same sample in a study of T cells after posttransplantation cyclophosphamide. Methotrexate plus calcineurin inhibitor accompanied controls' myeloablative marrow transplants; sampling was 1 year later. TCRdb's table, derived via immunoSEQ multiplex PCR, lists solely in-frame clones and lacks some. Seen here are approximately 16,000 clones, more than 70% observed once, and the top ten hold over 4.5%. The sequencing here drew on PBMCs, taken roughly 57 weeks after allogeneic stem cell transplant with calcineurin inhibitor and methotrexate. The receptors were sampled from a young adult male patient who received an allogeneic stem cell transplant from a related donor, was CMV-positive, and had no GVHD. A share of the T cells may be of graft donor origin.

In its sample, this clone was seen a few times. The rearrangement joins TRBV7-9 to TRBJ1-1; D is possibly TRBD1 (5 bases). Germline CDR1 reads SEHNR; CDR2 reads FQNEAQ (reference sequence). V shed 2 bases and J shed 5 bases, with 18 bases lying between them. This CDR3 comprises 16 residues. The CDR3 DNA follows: TGTGCCAGCAGCTTACCTACCCCCGGGGGAACAACTGAAGCTTTCTTT. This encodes CASSLPTPGGTTEAFF.

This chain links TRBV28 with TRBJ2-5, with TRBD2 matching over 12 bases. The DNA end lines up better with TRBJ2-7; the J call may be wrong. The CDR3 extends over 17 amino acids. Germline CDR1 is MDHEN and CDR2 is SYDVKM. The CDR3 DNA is TGTGCCAGCAGTGCCCCTAGCGGGAGGGCCAGAGCGAACGAGCAGTACTTC. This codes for CASSAPSGRARANEQYF.

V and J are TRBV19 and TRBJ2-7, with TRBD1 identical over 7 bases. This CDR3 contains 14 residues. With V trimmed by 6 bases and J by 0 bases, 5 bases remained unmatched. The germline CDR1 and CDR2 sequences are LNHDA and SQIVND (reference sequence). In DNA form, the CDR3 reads TGTGCCAGTAGCATGGACAGGAGCTCCTACGAGCAGTACTTC. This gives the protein CASSMDRSSYEQYF.

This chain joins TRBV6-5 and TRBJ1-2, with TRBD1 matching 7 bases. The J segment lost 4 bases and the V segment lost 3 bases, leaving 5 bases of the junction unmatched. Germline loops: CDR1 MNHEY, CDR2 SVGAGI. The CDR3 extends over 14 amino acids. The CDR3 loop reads CASSYGDSLYGYTF. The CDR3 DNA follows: TGTGCCAGCAGTTATGGGGACAGTCTCTATGGCTACACCTTC.

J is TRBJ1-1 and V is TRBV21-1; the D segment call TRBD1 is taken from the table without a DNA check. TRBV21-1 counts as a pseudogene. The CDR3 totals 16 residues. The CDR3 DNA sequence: TGTGCCAGCAGCAAACCAGGGGGACTGATGAACACTGAAGCTTTCTTT. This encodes CASSKPGGLMNTEAFF.

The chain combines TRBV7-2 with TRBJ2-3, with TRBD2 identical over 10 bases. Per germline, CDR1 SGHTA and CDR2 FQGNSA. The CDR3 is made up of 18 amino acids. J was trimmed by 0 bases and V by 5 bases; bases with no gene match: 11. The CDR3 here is CASSHSAGTSDSTDTQYF. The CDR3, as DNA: TGTGCCAGCAGCCACTCAGCCGGGACTAGCGATAGCACAGATACGCAGTATTTT.

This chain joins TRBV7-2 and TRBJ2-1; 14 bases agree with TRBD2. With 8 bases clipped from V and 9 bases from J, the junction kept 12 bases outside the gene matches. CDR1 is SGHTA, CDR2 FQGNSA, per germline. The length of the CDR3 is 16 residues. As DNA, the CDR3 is TGTGCCAGCTCACGGACTAGCGGGAGGTATTTGAGTGAGCAGTTCTTC. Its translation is CASSRTSGRYLSEQFF.

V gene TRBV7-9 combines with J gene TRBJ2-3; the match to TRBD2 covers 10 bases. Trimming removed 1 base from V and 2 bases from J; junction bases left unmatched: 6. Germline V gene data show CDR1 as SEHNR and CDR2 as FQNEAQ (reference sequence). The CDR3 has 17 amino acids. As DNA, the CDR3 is TGTGCCAGCAGCTTAGGTCCTAGCGGGAGCCCCACAGATACGCAGTATTTT. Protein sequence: CASSLGPSGSPTDTQYF.

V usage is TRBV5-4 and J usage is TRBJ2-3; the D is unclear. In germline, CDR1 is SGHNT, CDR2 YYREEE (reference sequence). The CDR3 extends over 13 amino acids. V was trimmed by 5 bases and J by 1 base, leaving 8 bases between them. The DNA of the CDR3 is TGTGCCAGCAGATTTGTCGGCACAGATACGCAGTATTTT. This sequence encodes CASRFVGTDTQYF.

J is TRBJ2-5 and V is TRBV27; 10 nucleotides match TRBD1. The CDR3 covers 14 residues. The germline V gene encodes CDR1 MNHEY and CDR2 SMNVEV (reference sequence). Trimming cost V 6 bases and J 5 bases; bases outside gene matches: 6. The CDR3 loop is CASSGTGVRETQYF. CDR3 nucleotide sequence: TGTGCCAGCAGCGGGACAGGGGTTCGGGAGACCCAGTACTTC.

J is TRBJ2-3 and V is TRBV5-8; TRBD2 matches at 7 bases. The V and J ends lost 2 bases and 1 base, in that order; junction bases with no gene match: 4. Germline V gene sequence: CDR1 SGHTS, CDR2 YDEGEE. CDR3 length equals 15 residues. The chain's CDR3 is CASSFFAGGTDTQYF. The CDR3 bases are TGTGCCAGCAGCTTTTTCGCGGGAGGCACAGATACGCAGTATTTT.

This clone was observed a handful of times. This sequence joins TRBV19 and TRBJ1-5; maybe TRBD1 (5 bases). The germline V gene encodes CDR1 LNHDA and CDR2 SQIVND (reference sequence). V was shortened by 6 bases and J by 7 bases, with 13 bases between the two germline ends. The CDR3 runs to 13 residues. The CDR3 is CASRGQGEQPQHF. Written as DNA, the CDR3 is TGTGCCAGTAGAGGTCAGGGCGAACAGCCCCAGCATTTT.

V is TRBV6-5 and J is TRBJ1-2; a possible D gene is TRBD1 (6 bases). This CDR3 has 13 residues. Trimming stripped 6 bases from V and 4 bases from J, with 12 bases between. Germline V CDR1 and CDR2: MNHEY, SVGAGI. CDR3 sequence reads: CASSLGQLYGYTF. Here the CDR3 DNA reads TGTGCCAGCAGCCTCGGACAGCTCTATGGCTACACCTTC.

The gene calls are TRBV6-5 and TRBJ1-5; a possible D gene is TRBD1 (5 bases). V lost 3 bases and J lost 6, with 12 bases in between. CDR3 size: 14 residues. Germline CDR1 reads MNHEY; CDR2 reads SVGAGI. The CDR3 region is CASSYGRDGQPQHF. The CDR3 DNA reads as TGTGCCAGCAGTTATGGCAGGGATGGTCAGCCCCAGCATTTT.

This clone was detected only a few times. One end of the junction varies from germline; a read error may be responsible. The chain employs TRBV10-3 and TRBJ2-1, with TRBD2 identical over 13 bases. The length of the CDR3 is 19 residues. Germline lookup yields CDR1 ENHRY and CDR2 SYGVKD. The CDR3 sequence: CAISESPLAGGPSYSEQFF. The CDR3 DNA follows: TGTGCCATCAGTGAGTCTCCACTAGCGGGAGGGCCATCCTACAGTGAGCAGTTCTTC.

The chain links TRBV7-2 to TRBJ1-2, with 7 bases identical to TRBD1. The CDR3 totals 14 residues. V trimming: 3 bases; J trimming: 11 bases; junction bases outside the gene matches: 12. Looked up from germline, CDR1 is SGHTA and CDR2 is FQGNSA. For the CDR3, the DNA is TGTGCCAGCAGCTTGGGACAGAATCCCCTGTCGTACACCTTC. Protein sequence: CASSLGQNPLSYTF.